This TCR beta chain derives from a study of T cell changes during pregnancy in multiple sclerosis (dated by TCRdb to about 2019). Broadly, across the study: The study looked at changes in the T cell repertoire across pregnancy in women with multiple sclerosis.

CDR1 SEHNR and CDR2 FQNEAQ are derived from the germline V gene (reference sequence). There are 15 amino acids in the CDR3, from cysteine to phenylalanine inclusive. The DNA shown is the 45-base CDR3, in frame from base 1. V is reduced by 3 bases and J by 1 base, leaving a spacing of 13 bases between them. A word on this clone: What antigen it recognizes has not been identified. No clone much larger than this one lies a single base away; base qualities are absent.

Library preparation used the immunoSEQ multiplex PCR assay. TCRdb took this table from immuneACCESS and kept in-frame rearrangements with V and J called. Such tables lack part of the clones; where checked against another copy, unresolved V genes explain under half of the gap, and the rest is unexplained. This sample has 50,000 to 65,000 clones in its table, and about 96% of those were observed once. The ten largest account for about 2.5% of the sample. This receptor was taken from a female donor with multiple sclerosis, enrolled in a pregnancy study. The sequencing used CD8+ T cells from peripheral blood mononuclear cells, collected after pregnancy. The receptor chain draws on TRBV7-9 and TRBJ2-7; matching of 5 bases hints at TRBD2 as the D gene. The DNA sequence is TGTGCCAGCAGCTTGGCGGACGGGGTTTCCTACGAGCAGTACTTC. Translation gives CASSLADGVSYEQYF.